The clone carrying this T cell receptor beta chain was counted once. This study enrolled people aged about 18 to 100 from 24 US geographic areas. This sample stems from a study of blood T cell repertoires in COVID-19. Overall study context: Spain, Italy and the United States supplied samples that represented acute and convalescent COVID-19.

The CDR3 covers 18 residues. V shed 6 bases, J shed 6 bases, and the junction held 13 bases outside the gene matches. Germline lookup yields CDR1 SNHLY and CDR2 FYNNEI. Authors' data handling: From reference gene primer amplification, estimates of nucleated cell counts were derived. The repertoire was sequenced with immunoSEQ multiplex PCR; TCRdb's copy has only in-frame clones and lacks some. The DNA was the basis for D and trimming; V, J and clone size are from that table. There are 490,000 or so clones in the sample; roughly nine tenths occur only once, and more than 7.5% lies in the top ten. Sequencing was carried out using PBMCs or T cells enriched from blood (not recorded which). This TCR was recovered from an older woman who had recovered from COVID-19. The chain links TRBV2 to TRBJ2-1; TRBD2 agrees at 14 bases. CDR3 in amino acids: CASSWTGTSGGSGNEQFF. Written as DNA, the CDR3 is TGTGCCAGCAGCTGGACAGGGACTAGCGGGGGATCGGGCAATGAGCAGTTCTTC. Supplemented by reference TRBV2 and TRBJ2-1, the full variable domain reads EPEVTQTPSHQVTQMGQEVILRCVPISNHLYFYWYRQILGQKVEFLVSFYNNEISEKSEIFDDQFSVERPDGSNFTLKIRSTKLEDSAMYFCASSWTGTSGGSGNEQFFGPGTRLTVL.